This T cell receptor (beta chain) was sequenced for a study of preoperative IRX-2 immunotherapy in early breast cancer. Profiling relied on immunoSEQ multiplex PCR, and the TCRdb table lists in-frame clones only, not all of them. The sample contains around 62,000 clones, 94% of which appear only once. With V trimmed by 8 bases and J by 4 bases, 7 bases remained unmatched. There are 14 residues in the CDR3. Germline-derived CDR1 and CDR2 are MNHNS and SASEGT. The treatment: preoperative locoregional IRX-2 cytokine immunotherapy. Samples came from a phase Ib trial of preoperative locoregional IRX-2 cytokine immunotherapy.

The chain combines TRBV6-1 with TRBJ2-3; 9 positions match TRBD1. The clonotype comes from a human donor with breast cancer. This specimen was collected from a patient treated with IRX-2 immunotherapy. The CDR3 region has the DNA TGTGCCAGCTGGGACAGGGATAGGGCAGATACGCAGTATTTT. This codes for CASWDRDRADTQYF.